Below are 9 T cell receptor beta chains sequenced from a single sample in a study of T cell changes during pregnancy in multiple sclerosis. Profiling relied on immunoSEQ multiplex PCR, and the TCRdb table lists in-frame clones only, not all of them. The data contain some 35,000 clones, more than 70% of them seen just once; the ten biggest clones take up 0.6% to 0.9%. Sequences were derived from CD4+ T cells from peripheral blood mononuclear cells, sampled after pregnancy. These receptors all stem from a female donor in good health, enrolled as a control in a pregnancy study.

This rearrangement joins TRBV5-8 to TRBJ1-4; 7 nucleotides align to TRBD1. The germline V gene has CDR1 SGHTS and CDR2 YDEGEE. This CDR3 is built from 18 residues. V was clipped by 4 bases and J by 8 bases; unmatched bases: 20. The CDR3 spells CASSPDRASSFISEKLFF. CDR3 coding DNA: TGTGCCAGCAGCCCCGACAGGGCATCCAGTTTTATTTCCGAAAAACTGTTTTTT.

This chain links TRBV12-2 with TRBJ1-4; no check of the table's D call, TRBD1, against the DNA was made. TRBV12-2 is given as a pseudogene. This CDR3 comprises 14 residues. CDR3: CANKMGQYNEKLFF. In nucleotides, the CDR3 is TGTGCAAATAAAATGGGACAGTATAATGAAAAACTGTTTTTT.

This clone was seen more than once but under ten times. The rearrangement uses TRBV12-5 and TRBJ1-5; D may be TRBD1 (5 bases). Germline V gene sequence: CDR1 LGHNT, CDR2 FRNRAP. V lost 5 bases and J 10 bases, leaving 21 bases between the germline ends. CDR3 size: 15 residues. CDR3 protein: CASGTVGGRPPPQHF. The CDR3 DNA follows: TGTGCTAGTGGTACTGTCGGGGGGAGGCCACCACCCCAGCATTTT. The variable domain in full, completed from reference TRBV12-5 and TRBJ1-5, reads DARVTQTPRHKVTEMGQEVTMRCQPILGHNTVFWYRQTMMQGLELLAYFRNRAPLDDSGMPKDRFSAEMPDATLATLKIQPSEPRDSAVYFCASGTVGGRPPPQHFGDGTRLSIL.

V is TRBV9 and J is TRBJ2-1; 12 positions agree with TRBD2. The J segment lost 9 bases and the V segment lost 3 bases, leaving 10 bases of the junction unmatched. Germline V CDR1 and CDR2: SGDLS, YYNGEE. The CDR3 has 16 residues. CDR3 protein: CASSATTSGGPPEQFF. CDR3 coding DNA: TGTGCCAGCAGCGCTACAACTAGCGGGGGGCCCCCTGAGCAGTTCTTC.

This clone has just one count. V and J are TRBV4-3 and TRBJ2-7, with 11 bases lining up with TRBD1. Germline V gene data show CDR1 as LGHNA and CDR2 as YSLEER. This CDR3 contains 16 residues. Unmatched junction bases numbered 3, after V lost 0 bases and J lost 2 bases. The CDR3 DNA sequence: TGCGCCAGCAGCCAAGATAGGGGACAGGGGGCCTACGAGCAGTACTTC. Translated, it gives CASSQDRGQGAYEQYF.

The CDR3, as DNA: TGTGCCAGCAGCTCAACGGACAGGGCGGGAGGCTACACCTTC. This sequence encodes CASSSTDRAGGYTF. The chain uses TRBV7-2 and TRBJ1-2; 8 bases fit TRBD1. The trim removed 4 bases at V and 8 bases at J, leaving 9 bases unmatched. The CDR3 totals 14 residues. In germline, CDR1 is SGHTA, CDR2 FQGNSA.

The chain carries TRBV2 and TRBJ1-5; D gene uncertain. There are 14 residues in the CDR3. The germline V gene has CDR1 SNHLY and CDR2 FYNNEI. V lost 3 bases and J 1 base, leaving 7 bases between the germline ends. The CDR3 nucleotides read TGTGCCAGCAGTGAGGGGAGCAGCAATCAGCCCCAGCATTTT. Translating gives CASSEGSSNQPQHF.

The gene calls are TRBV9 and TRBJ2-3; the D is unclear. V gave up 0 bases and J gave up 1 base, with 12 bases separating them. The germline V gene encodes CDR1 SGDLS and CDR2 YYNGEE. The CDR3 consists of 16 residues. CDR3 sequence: CASSVGPARGTDTQYF. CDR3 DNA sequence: TGTGCCAGCAGCGTAGGCCCCGCACGCGGCACAGATACGCAGTATTTT.

The CDR3 nucleotides read TGTGCCAGCAGTTTATCCACCGGGACTAGTAGCACAGATACGCAGTATTTT. This sequence encodes CASSLSTGTSSTDTQYF. The genes are TRBV27 and TRBJ2-3; 8 bases align to TRBD2. The CDR3 has 17 residues. J was trimmed by 0 bases and V by 0 bases; bases with no gene match: 5. In germline, CDR1 is MNHEY, CDR2 SMNVEV (reference sequence).